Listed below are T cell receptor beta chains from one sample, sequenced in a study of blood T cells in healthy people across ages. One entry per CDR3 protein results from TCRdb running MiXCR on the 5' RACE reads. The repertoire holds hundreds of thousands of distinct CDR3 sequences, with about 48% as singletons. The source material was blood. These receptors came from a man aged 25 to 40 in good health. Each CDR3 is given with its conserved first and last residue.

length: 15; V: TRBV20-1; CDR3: CSARDPSDNTDTQYF
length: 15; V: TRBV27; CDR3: CASSSYSGGVDEQYF
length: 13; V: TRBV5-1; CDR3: CASSAGIWETQYF
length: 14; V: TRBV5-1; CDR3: CASAGTSPSYEQYF
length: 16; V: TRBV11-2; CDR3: CASSSLLMGRTDTQYF
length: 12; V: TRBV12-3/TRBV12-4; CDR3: CASSLEVSPQHF
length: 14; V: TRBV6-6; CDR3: CASSDVDPLLEQYF
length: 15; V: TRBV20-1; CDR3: CSARDRTKATDTQYF
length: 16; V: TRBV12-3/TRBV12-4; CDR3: CASSPPGPIKSQPQHF
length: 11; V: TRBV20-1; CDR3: CSGSENTEAFF
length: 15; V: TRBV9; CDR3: CASSVGQGGYNEQYF